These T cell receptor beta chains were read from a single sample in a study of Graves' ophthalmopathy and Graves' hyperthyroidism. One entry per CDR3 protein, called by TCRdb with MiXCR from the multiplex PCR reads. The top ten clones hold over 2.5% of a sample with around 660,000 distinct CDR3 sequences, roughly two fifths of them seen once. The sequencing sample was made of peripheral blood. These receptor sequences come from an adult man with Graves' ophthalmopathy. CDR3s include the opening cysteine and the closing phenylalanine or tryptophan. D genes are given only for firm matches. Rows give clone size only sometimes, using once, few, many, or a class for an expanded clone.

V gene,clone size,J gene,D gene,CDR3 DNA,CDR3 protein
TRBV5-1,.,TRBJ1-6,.,TGTGCCAGCAGCGTACACCCGGACAGCGGTCCCTCACCCCTCCACTTT,CASSVHPDSGPSPLHF
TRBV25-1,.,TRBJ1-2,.,TGTGCCAGCCCCCGGACGGAAACTAACTATGGCTACACCTTC,CASPRTETNYGYTF
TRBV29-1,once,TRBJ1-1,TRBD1,TGCAGTGATGGACAGGGGGTATGGAACACTGAAGCTTTCTTT,CSDGQGVWNTEAFF
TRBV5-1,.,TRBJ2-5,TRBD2,TGCGCCAGCAGCTTGGGACTAGCGGGGGAATTGGTGGAGACCCAGTACTTC,CASSLGLAGELVETQYF
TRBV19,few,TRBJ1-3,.,TGTGCCAGTAGTACCGCAGCGAGCGCTGGAAACACCATATATTTT,CASSTAASAGNTIYF
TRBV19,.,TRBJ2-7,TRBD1,TGTGCCACATCCGGGACAGGAACTTACGAGCAGTACTTC,CATSGTGTYEQYF
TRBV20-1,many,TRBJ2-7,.,TGCAGTGCTAGAGATCTGGACGGGACCTACGAGCAGTACTTC,CSARDLDGTYEQYF
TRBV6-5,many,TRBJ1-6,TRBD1,TGTGCCAGCTGGCGGACAGGGAAACCCCTCCACTTT,CASWRTGKPLHF
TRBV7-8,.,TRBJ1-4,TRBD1,TGTGCCAGCAGCAACATAGGGACAGAGGGTGAAAAACTGTTTTTT,CASSNIGTEGEKLFF
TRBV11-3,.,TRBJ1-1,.,TGTGCCAGCAGCTTATGGGGTAACGGACCGCCATGGACTGAAGCTTTCTTT,CASSLWGNGPPWTEAFF